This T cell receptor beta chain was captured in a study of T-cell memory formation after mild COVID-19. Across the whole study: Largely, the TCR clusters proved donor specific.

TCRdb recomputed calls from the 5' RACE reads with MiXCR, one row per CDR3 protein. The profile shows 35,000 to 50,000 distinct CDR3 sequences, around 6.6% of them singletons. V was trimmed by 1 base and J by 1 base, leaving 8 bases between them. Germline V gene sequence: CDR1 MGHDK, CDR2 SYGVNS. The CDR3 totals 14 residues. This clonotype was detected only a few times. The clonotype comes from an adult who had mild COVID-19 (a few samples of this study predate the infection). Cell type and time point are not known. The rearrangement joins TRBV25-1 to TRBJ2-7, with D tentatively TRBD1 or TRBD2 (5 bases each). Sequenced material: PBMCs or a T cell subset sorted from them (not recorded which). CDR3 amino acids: CASSESRGSYEQYF. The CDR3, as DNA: TGTGCCAGCAGTGAATCGAGGGGTTCCTACGAGCAGTACTTC.